The clone carrying this T cell receptor beta chain turned up a few times. Its cognate antigen is unknown. This sample is drawn from a study of cytomegalovirus exposure and HLA in healthy donors. General observations from the study: Further analysis, carried out later, found HLA-associated TCR beta chains more clonally expanded than equally common other chains.

CDR1 is SEHNR, CDR2 FQNEAQ, per germline (reference sequence). The CDR3 has 11 amino acids. The V and J ends lost 5 bases and 4 bases respectively, with 6 bases between them. This PCR relied on a set of 60 Vbeta primers and 13 Jbeta primers. Authors' processing steps: Later, an analysis found 80 million or so unique TCR beta chains, and about 10 million of these were shared. The table came from immunoSEQ multiplex PCR; TCRdb's copy has only in-frame clones and leaves some out. That table furnishes V, J and clone size, whereas the DNA furnished D and trimming. The table has about 150,000 clones, about two thirds seen once; the top ten hold approximately 1.8%.

The J gene is TRBJ2-7, the V gene TRBV7-9; D remains ambiguous. The sequenced material came from PBMCs. This receptor was identified in a woman aged 18 to 35 in good health and CMV-seronegative. CDR3 in amino acids: CASSLQYEQYF. CDR3 bases: TGTGCCAGCAGCCTACAGTACGAGCAGTACTTC.